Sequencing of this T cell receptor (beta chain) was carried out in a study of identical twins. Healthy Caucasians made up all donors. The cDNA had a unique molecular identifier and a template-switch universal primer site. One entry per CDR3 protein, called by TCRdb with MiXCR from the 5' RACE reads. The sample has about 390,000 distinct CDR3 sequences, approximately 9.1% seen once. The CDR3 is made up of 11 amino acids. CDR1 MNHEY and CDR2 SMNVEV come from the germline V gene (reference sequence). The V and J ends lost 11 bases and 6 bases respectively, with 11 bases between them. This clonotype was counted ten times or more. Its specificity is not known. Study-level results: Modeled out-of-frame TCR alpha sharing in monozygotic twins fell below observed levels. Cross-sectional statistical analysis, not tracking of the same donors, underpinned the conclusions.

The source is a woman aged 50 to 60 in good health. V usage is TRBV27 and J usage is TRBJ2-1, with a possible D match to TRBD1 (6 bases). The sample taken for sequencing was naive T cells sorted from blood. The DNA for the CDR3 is TGTGCCGCACAGGGAATCAATGAGCAGTTCTTC. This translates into CAAQGINEQFF.